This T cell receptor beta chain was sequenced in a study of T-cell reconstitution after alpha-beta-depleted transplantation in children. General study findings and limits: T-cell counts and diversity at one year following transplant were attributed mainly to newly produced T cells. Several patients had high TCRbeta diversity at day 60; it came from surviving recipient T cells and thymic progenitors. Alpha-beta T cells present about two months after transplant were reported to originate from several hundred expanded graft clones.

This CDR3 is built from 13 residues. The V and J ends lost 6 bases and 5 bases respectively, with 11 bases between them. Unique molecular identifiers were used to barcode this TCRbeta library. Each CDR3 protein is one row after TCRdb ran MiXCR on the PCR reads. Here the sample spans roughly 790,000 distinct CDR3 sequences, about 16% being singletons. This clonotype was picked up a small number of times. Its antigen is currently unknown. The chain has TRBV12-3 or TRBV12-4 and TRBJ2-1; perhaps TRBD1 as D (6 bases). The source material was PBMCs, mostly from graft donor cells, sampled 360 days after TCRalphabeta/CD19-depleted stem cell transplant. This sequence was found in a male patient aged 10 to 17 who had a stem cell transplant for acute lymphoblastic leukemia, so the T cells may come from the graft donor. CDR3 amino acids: CASRGWTDNEQFF. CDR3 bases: TGTGCCAGCAGGGGTTGGACAGACAATGAGCAGTTCTTC.